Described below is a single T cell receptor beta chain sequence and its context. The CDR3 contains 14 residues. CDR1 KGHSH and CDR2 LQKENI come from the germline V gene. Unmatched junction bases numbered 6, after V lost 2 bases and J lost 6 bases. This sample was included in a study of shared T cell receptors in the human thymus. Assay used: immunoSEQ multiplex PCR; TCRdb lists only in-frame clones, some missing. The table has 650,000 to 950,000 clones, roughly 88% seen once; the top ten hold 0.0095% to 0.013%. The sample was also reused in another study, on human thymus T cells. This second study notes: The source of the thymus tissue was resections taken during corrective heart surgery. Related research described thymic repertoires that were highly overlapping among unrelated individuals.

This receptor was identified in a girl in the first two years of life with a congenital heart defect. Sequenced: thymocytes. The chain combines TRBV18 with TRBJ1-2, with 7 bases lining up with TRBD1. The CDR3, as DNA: TGTGCCAGCTCACCAATACAGGGGACGGATGGCTACACCTTC. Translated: CASSPIQGTDGYTF.